This TCR beta chain originates from a study of blood T cell repertoires in COVID-19. Background on the study: Specimens from acute and convalescent COVID-19 originated in the United States, Italy and Spain. In each case, the material was cDNA or gDNA derived from T cells, B-cell-depleted T cells, or PBMCs.

The ends lost 4 bases at V and 8 bases at J; junction bases unmatched: 7. Germline V gene sequence: CDR1 MGHRA, CDR2 YSYEKL. There are 16 residues in the CDR3. As originally analysed: By means of reference gene primer amplification, nucleated cell counts were estimated. Measured with immunoSEQ multiplex PCR; TCRdb has only the in-frame clones, and not every one. The DNA gave D and trimming, while V, J and clone size come from that table. Of about 270,000 clones listed, about 90% are singletons. Those who participated ranged in age from roughly 18 to 95 years and resided in roughly 26 US areas. The sequence was collected from a woman in her twenties or thirties with acute COVID-19. The chain carries TRBV4-1 and TRBJ2-1, with 14 bases lining up with TRBD2. The sample taken for sequencing was PBMCs or T cells enriched from blood (not recorded which). The CDR3 sequence is CASSPTGTSGSDEQFF. The DNA of the CDR3 is TGCGCCAGCAGCCCGACCGGGACTAGCGGGAGCGATGAGCAGTTCTTC.